This T cell receptor beta chain derives from a study of blood T cell repertoires in COVID-19. Study-wide background: Sample material is recorded as cDNA or gDNA derived from T cells, B-cell-depleted T cells, or PBMCs.

Two negative PCRs, clearance, or symptom resolution were required of recovered Cohort 3 donors. TCRdb's copy holds only in-frame clones and misses some; the assay was immunoSEQ multiplex PCR. The sample comprises 250,000 or so clones, around 85% of which are singletons, and approximately 1.9% rests with the top ten. The CDR3 sequence is 15 residues long. The germline V gene encodes CDR1 SGHTS and CDR2 YDEGEE. Trimming pared 3 bases from V and 7 bases from J, leaving 14 bases between. This clone was observed a single time. The chain has TRBV5-8 and TRBJ1-6, with a weak D call TRBD1 (6 bases). The sequence derives from a woman between 45 and 60 years old who had recovered from COVID-19. Specimen: PBMCs or T cells enriched from blood (not recorded which). As DNA, the CDR3 is TGTGCCAGCAGCTCGCGGGGGGCAGGAAATTCACCCCTCCACTTT. Translated: CASSSRGAGNSPLHF.